A selection of T cell receptor beta chains follows, all from one sample in a study of cytomegalovirus exposure and HLA in healthy donors. Assay used: immunoSEQ multiplex PCR; TCRdb lists only in-frame clones, some missing. The sample lists tens of thousands of clones, less than 65% seen once, with around 5.5% in the top ten. Sample: PBMCs. The receptors come from a woman aged 25 to 39 in good health and CMV-seropositive. Each CDR3 is given with its conserved first and last residue. D genes are given only for firm matches. A clone size is listed for some rows: how often the clone was seen (once, few, many), or a class if it is expanded.

size	V	D	J	DNA	CDR3
NA	TRBV5-1	NA	TRBJ1-2	TGCGCCAGCAACCCTGACAGCAACTATGGCTACACCTTC	CASNPDSNYGYTF
NA	TRBV18	TRBD2	TRBJ2-2	TGTGCCAGCGGGAGCGGGACTAGCGGTACCGGGGAGCTGTTTTTT	CASGSGTSGTGELFF
NA	TRBV7-9	NA	TRBJ1-5	TGTGCCAGCAGCTTGGGAGGGGGTAATCAGCCCCAGCATTTT	CASSLGGGNQPQHF
few	TRBV7-2	NA	TRBJ1-1	TGTGCCAGCAGTAGCTCGATCGAAGCTTTCTTT	CASSSSIEAFF
once	TRBV30	TRBD1	TRBJ1-5	TGTGCCTGGAGTAAGGGACAGGGGGCGCTTAATCAGCCCCAGCATTTT	CAWSKGQGALNQPQHF
few	TRBV6-1	TRBD1	TRBJ2-7	TGTGCCAGCAGTGAAGGGGGTTGGACAGGGGGGGAGCAGTACTTC	CASSEGGWTGGEQYF
NA	TRBV5-6	NA	TRBJ2-1	TGTGCCAGCAGCCAGGGACAAGGGTCGTATTTCTTC	CASSQGQGSYFF
NA	TRBV6-5	NA	TRBJ1-1	TGTGCCAGCAGATTCCAGGTGGGGAACACTGAAGCTTTCTTT	CASRFQVGNTEAFF
NA	TRBV9	TRBD2	TRBJ2-3	TGTGCCAGCAGCTCCGGGGGGGCCCTGGAAGATACGCAGTATTTT	CASSSGGALEDTQYF
NA	TRBV29-1	TRBD1	TRBJ1-2	TGCAGCGTTGAGCAGACAGGGGTTGGCTACACCTTC	CSVEQTGVGYTF
NA	TRBV20-1	NA	TRBJ1-2	TGCAGTATTTGGCGGGATTTCTACACCTTC	CSIWRDFYTF
NA	TRBV7-8	TRBD2	TRBJ2-3	TGTGCCAGCAGCTTAGGTCCTAGCGGGGAACCAGATACGCAGTATTTT	CASSLGPSGEPDTQYF
NA	TRBV19	NA	TRBJ1-6	TGTGCCAGTAGTATCCCGGGGGGCAGTTCACCCCTCCACTTT	CASSIPGGSSPLHF
NA	TRBV20-1	TRBD1	TRBJ1-2	TGCAGTGCTTACAGGGGTGGCTACACCTTC	CSAYRGGYTF
NA	TRBV5-1	TRBD1	TRBJ2-5	TGCGCCAGCAGCTCGGGACAGGGCCGAGAGACCCAGTACTTC	CASSSGQGRETQYF
once	TRBV30	NA	TRBJ1-3	TGTGCCTGGACCCCTGTCCCAGTCCCTGGAAACACCATATATTTT	CAWTPVPVPGNTIYF
NA	TRBV7-3	TRBD1	TRBJ2-7	TGTGCCAGCAGCTCCCCGGACAGGCGCGAGCAGTACTTC	CASSSPDRREQYF